The T cell receptor (beta chain) under discussion was sequenced for a study of T-cell reconstitution after alpha-beta-depleted transplantation in children. Study-wide results and caveats: Recipient T cells and thymic progenitors that survived were the source of the high TCRbeta diversity seen at day 60 in some patients.

This clonotype has more than one count but fewer than ten. Its target is unknown. V was pared by 5 bases and J by 7 bases, with 10 bases of the junction left unmatched. Looked up from germline, CDR1 is SGHVS and CDR2 is FNYEAQ. The CDR3 loop spans 14 amino acids. Unique molecular identifiers were built into the TCRbeta library. A single record per CDR3 protein comes from TCRdb applying MiXCR to the PCR reads. The sample holds around 960,000 distinct CDR3 sequences, roughly 29% seen once. The source of this sequence is a boy under two years old who had a stem cell transplant for SCID, so the T cells may come from the graft donor. The chain links TRBV7-6 to TRBJ2-5; 7 bases map to TRBD1. The material was PBMCs, mostly from graft donor cells, obtained 360 days after TCRalphabeta/CD19-depleted stem cell transplant. CDR3 DNA: TGTGCCAGCAGCCCTACAAACAGGGGATTGACCCAGTACTTC. Its protein is CASSPTNRGLTQYF. Full variable domain (missing parts from reference TRBV7-6 and TRBJ2-5): GAGVSQSPRYKVTKRGQDVALRCDPISGHVSLYWYRQALGQGPEFLTYFNYEAQQDKSGLPNDRFSAERPEGSISTLTIQRTEQRDSAMYRCASSPTNRGLTQYFGPGTRLLVL.